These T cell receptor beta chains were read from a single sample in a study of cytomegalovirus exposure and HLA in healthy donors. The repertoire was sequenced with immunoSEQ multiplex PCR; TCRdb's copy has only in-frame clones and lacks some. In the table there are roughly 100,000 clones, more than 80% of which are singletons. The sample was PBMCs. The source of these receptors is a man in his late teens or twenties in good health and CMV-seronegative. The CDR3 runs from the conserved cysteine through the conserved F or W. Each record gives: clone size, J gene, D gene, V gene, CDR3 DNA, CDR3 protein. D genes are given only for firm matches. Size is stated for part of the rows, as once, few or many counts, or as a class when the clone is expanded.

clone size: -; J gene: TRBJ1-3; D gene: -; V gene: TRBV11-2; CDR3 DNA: TGTGCCAGCAGCCCTGGGAGGGTTTCTGGAAACACCATATATTTT; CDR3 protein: CASSPGRVSGNTIYF
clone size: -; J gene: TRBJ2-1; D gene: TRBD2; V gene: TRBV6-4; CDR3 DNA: TGTGCCAGCAGTGACCCCGGACTAGCGGGAGAGCAGTTCTTC; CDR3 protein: CASSDPGLAGEQFF
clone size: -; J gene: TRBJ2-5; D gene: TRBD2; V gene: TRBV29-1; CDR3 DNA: TGCAGCGTTTCACCTTCGACTAGCCTAGACGGGACCCAGTACTTC; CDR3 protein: CSVSPSTSLDGTQYF
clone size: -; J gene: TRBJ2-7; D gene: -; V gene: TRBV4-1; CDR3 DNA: TGCGCCAGCAGCTCACCAGGGTTGGGGATCTACGAGCAGTACTTC; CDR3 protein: CASSSPGLGIYEQYF
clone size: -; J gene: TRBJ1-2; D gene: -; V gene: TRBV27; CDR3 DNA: TGTGCCAGCAGTTTAGGCTCTAACTATGGCTACACCTTC; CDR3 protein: CASSLGSNYGYTF
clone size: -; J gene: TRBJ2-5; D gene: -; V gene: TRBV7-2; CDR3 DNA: TGTGCCAGCAGCTCCTCTAGGGAGACCCAGTACTTC; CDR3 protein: CASSSSRETQYF
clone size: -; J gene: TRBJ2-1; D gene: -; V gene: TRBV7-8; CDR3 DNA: TGTGCCAGCAGCTTACGCTCGCAGGGCCCCTACAATGAGCAGTTCTTC; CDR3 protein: CASSLRSQGPYNEQFF
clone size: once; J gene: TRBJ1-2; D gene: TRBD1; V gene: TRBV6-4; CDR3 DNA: TGTGCCAGCAGTCCTTCTACAGGGGGCCATGGCTACACCTTC; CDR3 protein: CASSPSTGGHGYTF
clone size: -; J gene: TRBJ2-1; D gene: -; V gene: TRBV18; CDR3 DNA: TGTGCCAGCTCCCACGACCAGGGTTACAATGAGCAGTTCTTC; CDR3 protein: CASSHDQGYNEQFF
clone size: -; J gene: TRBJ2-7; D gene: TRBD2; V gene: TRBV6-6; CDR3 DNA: TGTGCCAGCAGTTACTCTAGCGGGTTCTCCTACGAGCAGTACTTC; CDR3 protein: CASSYSSGFSYEQYF
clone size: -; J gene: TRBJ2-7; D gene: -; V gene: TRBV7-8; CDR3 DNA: TGTGCCAGCAGCTTTGCGAGTCACTACGAGCAGTACTTC; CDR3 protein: CASSFASHYEQYF
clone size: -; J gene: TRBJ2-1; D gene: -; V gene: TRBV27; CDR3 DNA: TGTGCCAGCAGTTTCCGGACTGACCGGGATGAGCAGTTCTTC; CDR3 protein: CASSFRTDRDEQFF
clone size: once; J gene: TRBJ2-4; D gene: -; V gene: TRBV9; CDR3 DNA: TGTGCCAGCTCAGGGGTAGCCAAAAACATTCAGTACTTC; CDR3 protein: CASSGVAKNIQYF
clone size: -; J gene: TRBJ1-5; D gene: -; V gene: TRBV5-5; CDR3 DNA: TGTGCCAGCAGCTTCTCGGGTTATAGCAATCAGCCCCAGCATTTT; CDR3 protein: CASSFSGYSNQPQHF
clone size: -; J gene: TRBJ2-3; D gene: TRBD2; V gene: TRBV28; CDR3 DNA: TGTGCCAGCAGTTTAATAGCGGGAGAGATATATACGCAGTATTTT; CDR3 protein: CASSLIAGEIYTQYF
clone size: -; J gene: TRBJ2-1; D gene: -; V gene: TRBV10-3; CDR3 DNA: TGTGCCATCATGAGCGGAAGCTCCTACAATGAGCAGTTCTTC; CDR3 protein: CAIMSGSSYNEQFF
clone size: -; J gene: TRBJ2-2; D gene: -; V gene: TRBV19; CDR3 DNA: TGTGCCAGTAGCGACGGGCTGGGAGGGGGGCTGTTTTTT; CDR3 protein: CASSDGLGGGLFF
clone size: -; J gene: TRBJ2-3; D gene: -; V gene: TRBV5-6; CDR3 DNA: TGTGCCAGCAGCTCCACTGACTCGTTAGATACGCAGTATTTT; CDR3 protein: CASSSTDSLDTQYF
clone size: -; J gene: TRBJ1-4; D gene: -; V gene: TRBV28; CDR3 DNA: TGTGCCAGCAGTGAGCGGGGAAGGGTACTTGAAAAACTGTTTTTT; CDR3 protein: CASSERGRVLEKLFF
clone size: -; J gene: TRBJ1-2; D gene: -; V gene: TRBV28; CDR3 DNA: TGTGCCAGCAGAATAACACCATCGGACACGTACCGAGTTGGCTATGGCTACACCTTC; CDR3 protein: CASRITPSDTYRVGYGYTF
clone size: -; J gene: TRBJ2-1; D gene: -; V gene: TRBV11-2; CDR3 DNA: TGTGCCAGCAGCCGGAGCTCCTACAATGAGCAGTTCTTC; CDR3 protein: CASSRSSYNEQFF
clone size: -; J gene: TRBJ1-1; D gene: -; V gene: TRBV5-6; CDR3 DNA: TGTGCCAGCAGCTCGGACTCAGACACTGAAGCTTTCTTT; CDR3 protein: CASSSDSDTEAFF
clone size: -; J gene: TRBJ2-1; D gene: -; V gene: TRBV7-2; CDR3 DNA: TGTGCCAGCAGCTCCACGTCCGGGACTCCGAGGCAGTTCTTC; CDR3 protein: CASSSTSGTPRQFF
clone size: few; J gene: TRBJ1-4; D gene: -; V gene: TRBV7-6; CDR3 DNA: TGTGCCAGCAGCGAATTTACAGCAAATGAAAAACTGTTTTTT; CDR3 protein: CASSEFTANEKLFF
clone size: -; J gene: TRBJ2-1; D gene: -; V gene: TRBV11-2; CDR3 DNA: TGTGCCAGCAGCGGTGTCCCGGGAGTGAATGAGCAGTTCTTC; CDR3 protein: CASSGVPGVNEQFF
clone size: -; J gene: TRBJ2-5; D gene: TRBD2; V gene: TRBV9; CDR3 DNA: TGTGCCAGCAGCGTAGCCGCGGGAGAGGTGGAGACCCAGTACTTC; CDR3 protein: CASSVAAGEVETQYF
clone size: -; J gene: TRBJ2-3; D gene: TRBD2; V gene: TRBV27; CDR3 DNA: TGTGCCAGCAGTTTATATCGTAGCGGGACCCCCGAGTATTTT; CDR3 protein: CASSLYRSGTPEYF
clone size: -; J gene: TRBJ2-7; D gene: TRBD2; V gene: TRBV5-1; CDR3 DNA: TGCGCCAGCAGCTTTCACCGGGGAGGGCGCCTCGGGAGCTCCTACGAGCAGTACTTC; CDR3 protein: CASSFHRGGRLGSSYEQYF
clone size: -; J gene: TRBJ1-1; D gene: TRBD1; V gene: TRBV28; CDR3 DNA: TGTGCCAGCAGCTCGACAGGGGACACTGAAGCTTTCTTT; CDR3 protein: CASSSTGDTEAFF
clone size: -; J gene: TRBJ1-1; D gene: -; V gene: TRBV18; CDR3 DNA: TGTGCCAGCTCACCTCAGGAGGGGCGGACTGAAGCTTTCTTT; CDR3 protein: CASSPQEGRTEAFF
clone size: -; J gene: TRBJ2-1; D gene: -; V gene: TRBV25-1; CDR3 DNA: TGTGCCAGCAGTGAATATTCTAGCCGGCCGTTCACCCAGTTCTTC; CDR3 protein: CASSEYSSRPFTQFF
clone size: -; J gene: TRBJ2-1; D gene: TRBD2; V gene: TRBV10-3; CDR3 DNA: TGTGCCACCACGGAGGGGACTACCTTCAATGAGCAGTTCTTC; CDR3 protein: CATTEGTTFNEQFF
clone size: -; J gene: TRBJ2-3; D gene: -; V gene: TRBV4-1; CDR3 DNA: TGCGCCAGCAGCCAACCTAGCACAGATACGCAGTATTTT; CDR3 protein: CASSQPSTDTQYF
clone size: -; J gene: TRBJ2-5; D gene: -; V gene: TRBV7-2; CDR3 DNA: TGTGCCAGCAGCTTAGTGCCCCCGGGACTCGCCCAAGAGACCCAGTACTTC; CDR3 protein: CASSLVPPGLAQETQYF